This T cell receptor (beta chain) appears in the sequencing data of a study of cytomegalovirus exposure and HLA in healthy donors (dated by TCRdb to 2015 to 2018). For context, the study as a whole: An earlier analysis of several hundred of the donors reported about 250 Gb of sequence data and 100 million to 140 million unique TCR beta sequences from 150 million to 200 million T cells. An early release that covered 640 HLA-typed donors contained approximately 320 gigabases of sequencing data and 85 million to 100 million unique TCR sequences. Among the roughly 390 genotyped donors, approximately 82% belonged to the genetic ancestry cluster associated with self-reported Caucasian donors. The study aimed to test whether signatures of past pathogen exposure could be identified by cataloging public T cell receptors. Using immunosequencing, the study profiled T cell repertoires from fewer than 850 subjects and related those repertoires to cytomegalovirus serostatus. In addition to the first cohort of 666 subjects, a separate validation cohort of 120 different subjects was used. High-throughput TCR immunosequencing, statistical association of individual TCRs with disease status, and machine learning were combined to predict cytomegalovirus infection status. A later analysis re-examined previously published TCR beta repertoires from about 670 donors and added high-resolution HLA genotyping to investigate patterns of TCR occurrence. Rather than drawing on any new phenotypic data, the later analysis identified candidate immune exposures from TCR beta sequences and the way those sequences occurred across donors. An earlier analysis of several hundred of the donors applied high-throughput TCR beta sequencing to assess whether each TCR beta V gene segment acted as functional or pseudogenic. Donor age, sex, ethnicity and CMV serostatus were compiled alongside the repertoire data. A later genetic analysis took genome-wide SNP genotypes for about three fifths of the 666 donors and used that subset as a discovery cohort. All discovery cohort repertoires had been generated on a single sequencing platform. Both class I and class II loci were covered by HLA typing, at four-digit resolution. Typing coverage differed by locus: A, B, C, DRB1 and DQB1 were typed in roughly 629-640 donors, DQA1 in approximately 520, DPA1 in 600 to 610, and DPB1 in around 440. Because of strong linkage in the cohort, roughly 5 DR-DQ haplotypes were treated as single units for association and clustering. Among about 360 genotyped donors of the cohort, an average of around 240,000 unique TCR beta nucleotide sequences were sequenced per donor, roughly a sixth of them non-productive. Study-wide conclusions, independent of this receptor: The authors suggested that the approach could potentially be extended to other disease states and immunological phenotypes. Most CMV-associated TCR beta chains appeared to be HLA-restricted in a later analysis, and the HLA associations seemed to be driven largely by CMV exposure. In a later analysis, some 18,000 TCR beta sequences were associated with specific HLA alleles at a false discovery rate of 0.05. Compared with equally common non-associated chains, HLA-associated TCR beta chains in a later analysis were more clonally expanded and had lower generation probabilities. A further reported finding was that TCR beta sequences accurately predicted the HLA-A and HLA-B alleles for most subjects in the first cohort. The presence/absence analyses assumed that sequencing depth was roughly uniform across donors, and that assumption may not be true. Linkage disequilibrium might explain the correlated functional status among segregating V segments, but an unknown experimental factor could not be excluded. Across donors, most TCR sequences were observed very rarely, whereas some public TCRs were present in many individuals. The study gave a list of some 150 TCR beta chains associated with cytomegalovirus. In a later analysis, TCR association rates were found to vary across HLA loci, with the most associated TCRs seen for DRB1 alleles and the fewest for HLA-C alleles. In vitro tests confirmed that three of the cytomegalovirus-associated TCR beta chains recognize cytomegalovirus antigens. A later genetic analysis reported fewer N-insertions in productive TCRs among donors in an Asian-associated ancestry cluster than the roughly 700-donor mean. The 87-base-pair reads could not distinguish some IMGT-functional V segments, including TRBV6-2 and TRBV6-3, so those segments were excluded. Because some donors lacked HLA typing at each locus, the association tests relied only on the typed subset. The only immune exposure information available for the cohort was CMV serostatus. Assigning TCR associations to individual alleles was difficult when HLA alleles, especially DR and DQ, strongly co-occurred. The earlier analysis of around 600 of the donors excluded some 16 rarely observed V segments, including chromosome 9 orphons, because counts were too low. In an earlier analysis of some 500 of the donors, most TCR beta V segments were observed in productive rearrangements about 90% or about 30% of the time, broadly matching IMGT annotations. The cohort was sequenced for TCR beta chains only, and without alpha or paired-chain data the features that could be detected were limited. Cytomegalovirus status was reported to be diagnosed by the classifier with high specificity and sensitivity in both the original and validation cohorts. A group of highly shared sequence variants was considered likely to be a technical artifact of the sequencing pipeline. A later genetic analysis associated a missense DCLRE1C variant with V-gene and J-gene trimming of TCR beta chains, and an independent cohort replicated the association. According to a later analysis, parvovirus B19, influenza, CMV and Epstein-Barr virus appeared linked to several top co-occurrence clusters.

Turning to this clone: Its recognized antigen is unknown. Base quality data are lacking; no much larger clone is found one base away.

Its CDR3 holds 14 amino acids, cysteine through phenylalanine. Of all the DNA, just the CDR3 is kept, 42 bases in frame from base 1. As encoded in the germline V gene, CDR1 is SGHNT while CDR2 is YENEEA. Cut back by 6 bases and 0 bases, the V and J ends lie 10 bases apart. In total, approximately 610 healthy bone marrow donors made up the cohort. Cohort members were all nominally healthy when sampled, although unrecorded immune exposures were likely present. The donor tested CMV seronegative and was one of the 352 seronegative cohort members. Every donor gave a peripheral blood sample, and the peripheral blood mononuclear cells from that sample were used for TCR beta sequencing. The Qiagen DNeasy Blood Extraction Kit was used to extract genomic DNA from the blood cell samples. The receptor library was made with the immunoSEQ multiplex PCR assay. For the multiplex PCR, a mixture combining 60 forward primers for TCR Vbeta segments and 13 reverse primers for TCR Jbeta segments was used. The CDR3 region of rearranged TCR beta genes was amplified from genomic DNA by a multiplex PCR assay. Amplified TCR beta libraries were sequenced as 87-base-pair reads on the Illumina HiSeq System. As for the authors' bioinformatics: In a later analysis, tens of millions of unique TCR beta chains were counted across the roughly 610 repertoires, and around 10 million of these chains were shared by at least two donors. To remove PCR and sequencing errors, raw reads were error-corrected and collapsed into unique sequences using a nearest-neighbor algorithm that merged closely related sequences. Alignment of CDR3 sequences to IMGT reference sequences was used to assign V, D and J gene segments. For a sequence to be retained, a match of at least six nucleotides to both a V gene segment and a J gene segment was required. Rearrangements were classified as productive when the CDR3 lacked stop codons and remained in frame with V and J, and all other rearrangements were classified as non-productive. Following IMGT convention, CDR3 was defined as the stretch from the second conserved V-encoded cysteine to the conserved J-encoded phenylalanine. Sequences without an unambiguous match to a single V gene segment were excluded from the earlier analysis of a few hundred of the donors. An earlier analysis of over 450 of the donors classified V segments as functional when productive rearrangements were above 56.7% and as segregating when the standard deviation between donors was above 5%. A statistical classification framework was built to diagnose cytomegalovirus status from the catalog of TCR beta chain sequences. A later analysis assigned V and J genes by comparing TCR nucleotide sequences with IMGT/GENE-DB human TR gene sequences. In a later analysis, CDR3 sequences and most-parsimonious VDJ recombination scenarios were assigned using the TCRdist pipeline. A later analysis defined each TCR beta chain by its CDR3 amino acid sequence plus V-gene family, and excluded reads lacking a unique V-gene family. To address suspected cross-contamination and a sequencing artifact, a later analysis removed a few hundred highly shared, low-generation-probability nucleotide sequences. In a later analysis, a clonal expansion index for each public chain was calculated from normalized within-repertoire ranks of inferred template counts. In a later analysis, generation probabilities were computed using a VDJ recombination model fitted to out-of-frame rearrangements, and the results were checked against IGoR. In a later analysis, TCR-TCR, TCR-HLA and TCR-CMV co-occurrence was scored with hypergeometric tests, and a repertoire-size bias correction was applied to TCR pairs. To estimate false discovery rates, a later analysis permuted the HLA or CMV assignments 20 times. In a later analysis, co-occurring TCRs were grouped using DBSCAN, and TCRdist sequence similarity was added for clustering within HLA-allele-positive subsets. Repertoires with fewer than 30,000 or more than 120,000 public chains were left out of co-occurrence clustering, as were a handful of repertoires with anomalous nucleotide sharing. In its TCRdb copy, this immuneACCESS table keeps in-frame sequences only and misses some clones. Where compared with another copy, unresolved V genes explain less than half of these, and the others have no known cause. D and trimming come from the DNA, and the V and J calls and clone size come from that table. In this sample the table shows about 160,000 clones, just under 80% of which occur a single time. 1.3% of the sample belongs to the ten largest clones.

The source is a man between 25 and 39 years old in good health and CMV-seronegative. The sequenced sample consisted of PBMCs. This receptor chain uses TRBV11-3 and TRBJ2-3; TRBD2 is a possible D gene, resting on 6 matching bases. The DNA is TGTGCCAGCAGTCCGGGACTCAGCACAGATACGCAGTATTTT. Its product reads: CASSPGLSTDTQYF.